This T cell receptor beta chain was found in a study of response to subunit inactivated influenza vaccine. This clonotype was counted only a few times. Its antigen is unidentified. Study observations and caveats: Each seasonal influenza vaccination, the authors suggested, recruits few new T cells.

Using its own MiXCR run on the RT-PCR reads, TCRdb lists one record per CDR3 protein. The table includes hundreds of thousands of distinct CDR3 sequences, roughly 13% detected once. This clonotype was sampled from a man in his fifties or sixties who received an inactivated influenza vaccine. This material consisted of PBMCs from blood, taken 14 to 15 days before vaccination.

For the CDR3, the DNA is TGCGCCAGCAACCGGGGGGGAAGGAACACTGAAGCTTTCTTT. It is translated as CASNRGGRNTEAFF. V and J are TRBV5-1 and TRBJ1-1; TRBD1 is a possible D gene (5 bases). The V and J ends lost 6 bases and 1 base respectively, with 13 bases between them. This CDR3 comprises 14 residues. Germline CDR1 is SGHRS and CDR2 is YFSETQ.